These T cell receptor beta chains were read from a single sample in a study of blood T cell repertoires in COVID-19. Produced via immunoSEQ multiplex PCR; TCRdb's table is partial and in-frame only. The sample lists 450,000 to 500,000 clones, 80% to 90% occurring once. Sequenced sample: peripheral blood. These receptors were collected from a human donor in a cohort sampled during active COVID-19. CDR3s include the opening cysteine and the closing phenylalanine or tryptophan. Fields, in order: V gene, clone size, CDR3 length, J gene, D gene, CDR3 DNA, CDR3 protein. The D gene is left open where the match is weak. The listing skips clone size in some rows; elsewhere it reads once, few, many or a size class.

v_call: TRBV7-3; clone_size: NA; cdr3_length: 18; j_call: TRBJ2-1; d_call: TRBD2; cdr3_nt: TGTGCCAGCAGCTTAATGGTCGATAGCGGGAGGCCGGGGAATGAGCAGTTCTTC; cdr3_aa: CASSLMVDSGRPGNEQFF
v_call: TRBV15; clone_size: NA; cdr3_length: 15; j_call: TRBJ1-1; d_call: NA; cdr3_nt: TGTGCCACCAGCAGAGATCGGTTTGGGAACACTGAAGCTTTCTTT; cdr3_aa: CATSRDRFGNTEAFF
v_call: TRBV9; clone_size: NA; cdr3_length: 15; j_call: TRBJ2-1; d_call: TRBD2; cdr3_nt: TGTGCCAGCAGCTGGGGACTAGGCGGGTACAATGAGCAGTTCTTC; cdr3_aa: CASSWGLGGYNEQFF
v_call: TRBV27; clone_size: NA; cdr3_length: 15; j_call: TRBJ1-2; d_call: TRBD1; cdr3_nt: TGTGCCAGCAGCTACGGGACAGGGGCTAACTATGGCTACACCTTC; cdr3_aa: CASSYGTGANYGYTF
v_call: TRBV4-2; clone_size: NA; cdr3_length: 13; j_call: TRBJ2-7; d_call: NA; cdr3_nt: TGTGCCAGCAGCCAAGCCCCGCAGTACGAGCAGTACTTC; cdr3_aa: CASSQAPQYEQYF
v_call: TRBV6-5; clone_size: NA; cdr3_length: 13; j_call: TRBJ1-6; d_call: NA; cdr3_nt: TGTGCCAGCGGGAGAGGGCGTGAGTCACCCCTCCACTTT; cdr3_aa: CASGRGRESPLHF
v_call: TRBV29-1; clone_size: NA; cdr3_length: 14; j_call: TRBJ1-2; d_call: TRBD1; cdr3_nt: TGCAGCGTCGAGGACAGGGGGCCAAACTATGGCTACACCTTC; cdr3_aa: CSVEDRGPNYGYTF
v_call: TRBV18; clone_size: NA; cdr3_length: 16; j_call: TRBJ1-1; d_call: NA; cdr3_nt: TGTGCCAGCTCACCATTGGGCAGCTCGATGAACACTGAAGCTTTCTTT; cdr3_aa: CASSPLGSSMNTEAFF
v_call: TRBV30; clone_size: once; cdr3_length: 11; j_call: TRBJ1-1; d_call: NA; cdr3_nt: TGTGCCTGGACTCCAGGGGTTGAAGCTTTCTTT; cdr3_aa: CAWTPGVEAFF
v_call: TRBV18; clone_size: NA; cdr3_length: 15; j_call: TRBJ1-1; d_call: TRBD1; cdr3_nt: TGTGCCAGCTCACCACCGGGACAGGGAGATACTGAAGCTTTCTTT; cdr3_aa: CASSPPGQGDTEAFF
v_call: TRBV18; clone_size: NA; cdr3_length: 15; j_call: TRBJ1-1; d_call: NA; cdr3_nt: TGTGCCAGCTCACCCCCAAACAGGGAGAGCACTGAAGCTTTCTTT; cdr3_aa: CASSPPNRESTEAFF
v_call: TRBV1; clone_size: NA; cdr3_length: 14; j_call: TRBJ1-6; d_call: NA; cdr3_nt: TGCACCAGCAGCATCAGCGGGTATAATTCACCCCTCCACTTT; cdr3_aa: CTSSISGYNSPLHF
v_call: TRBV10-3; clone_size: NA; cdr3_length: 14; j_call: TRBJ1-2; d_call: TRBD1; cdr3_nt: TGTGCCATCACCGGCGGACAGGAGAACTATGGCTACACCTTC; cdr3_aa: CAITGGQENYGYTF
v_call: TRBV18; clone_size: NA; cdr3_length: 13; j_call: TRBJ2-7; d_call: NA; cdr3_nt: TGTGCCAGCTCCCCAGAGAGGGTCCACGAGCAGTACTTC; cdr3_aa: CASSPERVHEQYF
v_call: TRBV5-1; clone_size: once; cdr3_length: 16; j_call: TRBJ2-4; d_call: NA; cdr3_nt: TGCGCCAGCAGCTTGGCGGGGGATTCAGCCAAAAACATTCAGTACTTC; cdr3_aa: CASSLAGDSAKNIQYF
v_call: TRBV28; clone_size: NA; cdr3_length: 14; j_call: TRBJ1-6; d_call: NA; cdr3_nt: TGTGCCAGCAGTTTAGTCACTTATAATTCACCCCTCCACTTT; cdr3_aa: CASSLVTYNSPLHF
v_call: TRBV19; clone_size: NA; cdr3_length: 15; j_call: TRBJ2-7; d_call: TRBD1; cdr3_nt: TGTGCCAGTAGTATAGACGTCGGGACAGGCTACGAGCAGTACTTC; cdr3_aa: CASSIDVGTGYEQYF
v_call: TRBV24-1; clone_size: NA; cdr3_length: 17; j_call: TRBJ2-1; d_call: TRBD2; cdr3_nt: TGTGCCACCAGTGAGGGACTAGCGGGAGTTGCCTACAATGAGCAGTTCTTC; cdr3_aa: CATSEGLAGVAYNEQFF
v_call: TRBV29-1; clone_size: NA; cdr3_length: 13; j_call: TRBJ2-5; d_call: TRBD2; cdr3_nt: TGCAGCGTGGGACTAGCGGGAGTGGAGACCCAGTACTTC; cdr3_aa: CSVGLAGVETQYF
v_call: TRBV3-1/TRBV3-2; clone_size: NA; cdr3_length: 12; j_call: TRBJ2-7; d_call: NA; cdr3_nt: TGTGCCAGCAGCCAAGCTTTCCCGGAGCAGTACTTC; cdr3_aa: CASSQAFPEQYF
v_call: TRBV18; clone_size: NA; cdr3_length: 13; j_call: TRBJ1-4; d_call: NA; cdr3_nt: TGTGCCAGCTCACTGTACGCCGGTGAAAAACTGTTTTTT; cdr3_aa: CASSLYAGEKLFF
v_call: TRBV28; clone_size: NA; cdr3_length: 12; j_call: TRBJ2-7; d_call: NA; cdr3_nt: TGTGCCAGCAGTTTACCTCAGGGCGAGCAGTACTTC; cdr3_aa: CASSLPQGEQYF
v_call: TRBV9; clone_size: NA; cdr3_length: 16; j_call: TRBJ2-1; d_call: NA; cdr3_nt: TGTGCCAGCACCCCGTTGGGGCTTTACTCCTACAATGAGCAGTTCTTC; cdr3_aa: CASTPLGLYSYNEQFF
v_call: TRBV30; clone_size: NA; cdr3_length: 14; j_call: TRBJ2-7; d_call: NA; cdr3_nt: TGTGCCTGGAGTGCTAGGGGGGGACGGTACGAGCAGTACTTC; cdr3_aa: CAWSARGGRYEQYF
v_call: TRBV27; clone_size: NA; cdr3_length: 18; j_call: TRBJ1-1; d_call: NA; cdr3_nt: TGTGCCAGCAGTTTGGACCCACGACAGGAGAAAATGAACACTGAAGCTTTCTTT; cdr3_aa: CASSLDPRQEKMNTEAFF
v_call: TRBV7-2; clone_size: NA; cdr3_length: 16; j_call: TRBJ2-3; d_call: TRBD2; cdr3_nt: TGTGCCAGCAGCCAACTACTAGCGGGGGGAGCCGGGACGCAGTATTTT; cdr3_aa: CASSQLLAGGAGTQYF
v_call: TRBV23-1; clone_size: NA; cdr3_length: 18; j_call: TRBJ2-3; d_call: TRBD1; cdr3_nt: TGCGCCAGCAGCCGGGACAGGTCTTTTTCTGCTAGCACAGATACGCAGTATTTT; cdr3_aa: CASSRDRSFSASTDTQYF
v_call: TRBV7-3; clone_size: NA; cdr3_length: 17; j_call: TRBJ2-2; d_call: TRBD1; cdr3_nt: TGTGCCAGCAGCTTGGGCCCCGGGACAGGGTTCACCGGGGAGCTGTTTTTT; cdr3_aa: CASSLGPGTGFTGELFF
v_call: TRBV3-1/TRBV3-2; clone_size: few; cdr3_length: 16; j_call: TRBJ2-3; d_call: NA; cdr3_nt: TGTGCCAGCAGCCAAGATAGACTATTTAGCACAGATACGCAGTATTTT; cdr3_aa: CASSQDRLFSTDTQYF
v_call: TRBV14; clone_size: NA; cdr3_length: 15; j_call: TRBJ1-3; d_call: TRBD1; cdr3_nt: TGTGCCAGCAGCCAACGGGACAGAGATGGAAACACCATATATTTT; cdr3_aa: CASSQRDRDGNTIYF
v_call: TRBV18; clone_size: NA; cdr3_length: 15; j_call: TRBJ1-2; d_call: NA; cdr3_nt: TGTGCCAGCTCACCAGATATCAGTCCTAACTATGGCTACACCTTC; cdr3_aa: CASSPDISPNYGYTF
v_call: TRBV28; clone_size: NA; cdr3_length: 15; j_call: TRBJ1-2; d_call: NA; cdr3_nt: TGTGCCAGCACCTCCCCTGGGAAGGGAGGTTATGGCTACACCTTC; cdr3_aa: CASTSPGKGGYGYTF